Listed below are T cell receptor beta chains from one sample, sequenced in a study of OX40 agonist ivuxolimab in advanced cancers. Here immunoSEQ multiplex PCR was the method, and the copy in TCRdb shows in-frame clones only, minus some. The repertoire holds under 85,000 clones, with approximately 90% as singletons. Sample: CD4+ or CD8+ T cells sorted from blood, taken in a trial of the OX40 agonist ivuxolimab. The source is an adult with an advanced solid tumor such as melanoma, head and neck, liver or kidney cancer. Each CDR3 is given with its conserved first and last residue. Fields, in order: CDR3 DNA, CDR3 protein, J gene, D gene, CDR3 length, V gene, clone size. D genes are given only for firm matches. Size is omitted from some rows. Given values are once, few, many or a class for expanded clones.

TGTGCCAGCAGTCTGAGGACAGGGATCTACGAGCAGTACTTC,CASSLRTGIYEQYF,TRBJ2-7,TRBD1,14,TRBV7-6,NA
TGTGCCAGCAGCTACGGGACTAGCGGCCCCTACGAGCAGTACTTC,CASSYGTSGPYEQYF,TRBJ2-7,TRBD2,15,TRBV7-2,NA
TGTGCCAGCAGAAAAGATTCAGGAGCTTTCTTT,CASRKDSGAFF,TRBJ1-1,NA,11,TRBV11-3,NA
TGTGCCAGCAGTCGGCCGGGACGGAGAAATTCACCCCTCCACTTT,CASSRPGRRNSPLHF,TRBJ1-6,NA,15,TRBV7-2,NA
TGCAGCGGCTTGGGGGGTGGCTATGGCTACACCTTC,CSGLGGGYGYTF,TRBJ1-2,NA,12,TRBV29-1,NA
TGTGCCAGCAGTAGGCAGAACAATCAGCCCCAGCATTTT,CASSRQNNQPQHF,TRBJ1-5,NA,13,TRBV2,NA
TGTGCCAGCAGCTTAGGGGGGAGATATTACGATGAGCAGTTCTTC,CASSLGGRYYDEQFF,TRBJ2-1,NA,15,TRBV11-3,NA
TGTGCTAGTGGTTTGTGGGAGGGAGAGCAGTACTTC,CASGLWEGEQYF,TRBJ2-7,TRBD2,12,TRBV12-5,NA
TGTGCCAGCAGTGCCACCGCAGGGTCAGCTAACTATGGCTACACCTTC,CASSATAGSANYGYTF,TRBJ1-2,NA,16,TRBV6-1,NA
TGTGCCAGCAGCTTAGAGGGGACACGCTATGGCTACACCTTC,CASSLEGTRYGYTF,TRBJ1-2,NA,14,TRBV11-3,once
TGTGCCAGCAGTGAGGGCGGGTTAGTAGCGGGATCAAGCTCCTACGAGCAGTACTTC,CASSEGGLVAGSSSYEQYF,TRBJ2-7,TRBD2,19,TRBV2,NA
TGTGCCAGCAGTGGGGGCCTGGGGCTAGCGGGAGCGGATAATGAGCAGTTCTTC,CASSGGLGLAGADNEQFF,TRBJ2-1,TRBD2,18,TRBV2,NA
TGTGCCAGCAGCTTATTAGCGGCTTACAATGAGCAGTTCTTC,CASSLLAAYNEQFF,TRBJ2-1,NA,14,TRBV11-3,NA
TGCGCCAGCAGCCAGTCGGACGGCAATGAGCAGTTCTTC,CASSQSDGNEQFF,TRBJ2-1,NA,13,TRBV5-1,once
TGTGCCAGCCGGACTAGCGGGGCCAAAAACATTCAGTACTTC,CASRTSGAKNIQYF,TRBJ2-4,TRBD2,14,TRBV28,NA
TGCGCCAGCAGCTTGGCCCCAGGGGCGTTCTCCGAGCAGTACTTC,CASSLAPGAFSEQYF,TRBJ2-7,NA,15,TRBV5-1,NA
TGTGCCAGCAATCAACAGGCGGATCAGCCCCAGCATTTT,CASNQQADQPQHF,TRBJ1-5,NA,13,TRBV2,NA
TGTGCCAGCAGGGGGGACACCGGGGAGCTGTTTTTT,CASRGDTGELFF,TRBJ2-2,NA,12,TRBV28,NA
TGTGCCCTTGAGCGGGACAGGGTCACCGGGGAGCTGTTTTTT,CALERDRVTGELFF,TRBJ2-2,TRBD1,14,TRBV11-2,NA
TGTGCCAGCAGCCAAGATTACTTCTCTGGAAACACCATATATTTT,CASSQDYFSGNTIYF,TRBJ1-3,NA,15,TRBV4-2,NA
TGTGCCAGTAGTATAGATCGGCGGGCCACCGGGGAGCTGTTTTTT,CASSIDRRATGELFF,TRBJ2-2,NA,15,TRBV19,NA
TGTGCCAGCAGCCCCCGACAGATGGTGAACACTGAAGCTTTCTTT,CASSPRQMVNTEAFF,TRBJ1-1,NA,15,TRBV9,NA
TGTGCCAGCTCACCCCGGGACAGGGCCTACGAGCAGTACTTC,CASSPRDRAYEQYF,TRBJ2-7,TRBD1,14,TRBV18,NA
TGTGCCAGCAGCTTATGGCGGGACAGGGTAGGCTACACCTTC,CASSLWRDRVGYTF,TRBJ1-2,TRBD1,14,TRBV7-6,NA
TGTGCCAGCAGCTTGGAACAGACTTTGAACACTGAAGCTTTCTTT,CASSLEQTLNTEAFF,TRBJ1-1,NA,15,TRBV7-8,NA
TGTGCCAGCAGTTTAAAGGTCCGAGAGCAGTACTTC,CASSLKVREQYF,TRBJ2-7,NA,12,TRBV28,NA